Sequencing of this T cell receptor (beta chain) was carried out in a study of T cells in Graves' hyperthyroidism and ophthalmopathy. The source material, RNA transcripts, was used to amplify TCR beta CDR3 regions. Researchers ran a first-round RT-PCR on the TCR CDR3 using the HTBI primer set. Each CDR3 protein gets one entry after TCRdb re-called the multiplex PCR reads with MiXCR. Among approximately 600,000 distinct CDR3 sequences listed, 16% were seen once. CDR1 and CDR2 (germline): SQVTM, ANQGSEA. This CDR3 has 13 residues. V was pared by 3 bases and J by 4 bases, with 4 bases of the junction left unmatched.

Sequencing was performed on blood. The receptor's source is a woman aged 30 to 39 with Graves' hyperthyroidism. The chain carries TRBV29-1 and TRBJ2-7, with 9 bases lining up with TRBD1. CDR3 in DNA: TGCAGCGTTGAGGACAGGGGAAATTACGAGCAGTACTTC. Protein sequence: CSVEDRGNYEQYF.